The sample holds a few counts of the clone carrying this T cell receptor (beta chain). The sample comes from a study of graft-versus-host responses after intestinal transplantation. Study-wide context: The whole recipient group had anti-thymocyte globulin induction followed by tacrolimus and steroids for around three years. Whole-study findings and limits: Investigators detected GvH clones in recipient marrow, with some emerging earlier in ileum or blood.

There were about 200,000 CFSE-labeled responder cells plated together with about 200,000 irradiated, violet-dye-labeled stimulator cells. Researchers sorted proliferating CFSE-low CD3+CD4+ and CD3+CD8+ responders once the reaction had finished. Sequencing was performed with immunoSEQ multiplex PCR; in TCRdb, only in-frame clones are kept and a portion is missing. The data show about 14,000 clones, with 30% to 40% seen just once and around 2.5% held by the top ten. CDR1 is SGDLS, CDR2 YYNGEE, per germline. Trimming stripped 1 base from V and 4 bases from J, with 7 bases between. This CDR3 has 13 amino acids.

The TCR sequence derives from a human patient who received an intestinal transplant. The J gene is TRBJ2-3, the V gene TRBV9; D call uncertain. The material sequenced was alloreactive CD8+ T cells from a mixed lymphocyte reaction culture, taken before intestinal transplant. Subset indicated: CFSE-low proliferating T cells sorted from roughly six-day pre-transplant mixed lymphocyte reaction (GvH or HvG direction). The DNA of the CDR3 is TGTGCCAGCAGCGTATATGATTCAGATACGCAGTATTTT. Residues: CASSVYDSDTQYF.